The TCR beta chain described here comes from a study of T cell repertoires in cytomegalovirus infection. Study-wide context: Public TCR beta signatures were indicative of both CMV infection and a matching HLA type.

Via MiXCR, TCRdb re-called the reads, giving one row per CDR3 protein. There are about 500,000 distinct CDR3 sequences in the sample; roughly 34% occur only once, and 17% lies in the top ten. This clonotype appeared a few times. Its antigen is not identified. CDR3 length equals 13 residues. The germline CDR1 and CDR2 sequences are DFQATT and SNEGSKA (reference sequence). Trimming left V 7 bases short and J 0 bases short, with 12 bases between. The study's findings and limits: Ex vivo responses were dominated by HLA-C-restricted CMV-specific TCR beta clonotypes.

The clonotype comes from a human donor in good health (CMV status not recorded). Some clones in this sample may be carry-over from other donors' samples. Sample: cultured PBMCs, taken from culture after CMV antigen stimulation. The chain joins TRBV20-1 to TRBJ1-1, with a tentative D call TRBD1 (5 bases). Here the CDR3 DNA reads TGCAGTGGTAGTAGGGGTTTGAACACTGAAGCTTTCTTT. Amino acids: CSGSRGLNTEAFF.